Below are 14 T cell receptor beta chains sequenced from a single sample in a study of shared clonotypes between healthy human individuals. Using immunoSEQ multiplex PCR, the repertoire was profiled, and TCRdb retains in-frame clones only, with some absent. This sample has around 1.9 million clones, with roughly 93% found just once. CD8 cells classed as naive were CD45RO-negative and positively selected for CCR7, excluding terminally differentiated effector memory CD45RA+ cells. The sequencing sample was made of naive CD8+ T cells from PBMCs. The source of these receptors is a man between 18 and 35 years old in good health. Some clones in this sample may be carry-over from other donors' samples.

The rearrangement links TRBV7-9 to TRBJ2-1; 7 positions match TRBD1. V gave up 5 bases and J gave up 1 base; unmatched junction bases: 8. The CDR3 runs 16 residues. Germline assignment: CDR1 SEHNR and CDR2 FQNEAQ (reference sequence). CDR3 bases: TGTGCCAGCAGCCCGGGACAGAGCCTGTCCTACAATGAGCAGTTCTTC. Amino acid sequence: CASSPGQSLSYNEQFF.

The chain couples TRBV27 to TRBJ2-7; TRBD2 aligns across 8 bases. CDR3 length equals 16 residues. V was clipped by 5 bases and J by 2 bases; unmatched bases: 11. Germline V gene lookup returns CDR1 MNHEY and CDR2 SMNVEV (reference sequence). For the CDR3, the DNA is TGTGCCAGCAGTCCCTCGACTAGCGCTCTAACCTACGAGCAGTACTTC. Translated, it gives CASSPSTSALTYEQYF.

The V call is TRBV11-2, the J call TRBJ2-7; 9 bases line up with TRBD2. Germline values: CDR1 SGHAT, CDR2 FQNNGV. The CDR3 spans 16 residues. V shed 6 bases and J 0 bases; nucleotides not matched to a gene: 9. In DNA, the CDR3 is TGTGCCAGCAGTGGTAGCGGGAGTCCGAGCTCCTACGAGCAGTACTTC. Translating it yields CASSGSGSPSSYEQYF.

This chain joins TRBV7-2 and TRBJ2-3; no firm D call. Per germline, CDR1 SGHTA and CDR2 FQGNSA. There are 19 residues in the CDR3. V was cut by 4 bases and J by 3 bases, with 26 bases left in between. The CDR3 here is CASSSHRFRVLGRTDTQYF. The CDR3, as DNA: TGTGCCAGCAGCTCCCACCGCTTTCGGGTGTTAGGAAGAACAGATACGCAGTATTTT.

Regarding this clone: The same CDR3 can be traced to other DNA sequences in this sample. This sequence joins TRBV27 and TRBJ2-5; D possibly corresponds to TRBD2 (5 bases). V lost 5 bases, J lost 5 bases, and 15 bases lay in between. Germline CDR1 and CDR2: MNHEY and SMNVEV (reference sequence). The CDR3 is 14 amino acids. CDR3 amino acids: CASSPRTGGETQYF. CDR3 DNA sequence: TGTGCCAGCAGTCCCCGGACCGGCGGGGAGACCCAGTACTTC.

The CDR3 DNA sequence: TGTGCCAGCAGTGGACGAAAGACTAGCGTGGGACAAGAGACCCAGTACTTC. It encodes CASSGRKTSVGQETQYF. The chain recombines TRBV27 with TRBJ2-5; 8 bases fit TRBD2. The CDR3 length is 17 residues. The J segment lost 2 bases and the V segment lost 5 bases, leaving 13 bases of the junction unmatched. Germline V gives CDR1 MNHEY, CDR2 SMNVEV (reference sequence).

In its sample, this clone was seen once. At the DNA level, this CDR3 is encoded by other sequences in the same sample as well. The chain employs TRBV6-6 and TRBJ2-7; TRBD2 might be the D (6 bases). V shed 0 bases and J shed 2 bases, with 11 bases lying between them. Germline assignment: CDR1 MNHNY and CDR2 SVGAGI (reference sequence). The CDR3 spans 15 residues. CDR3 residues: CASSYSTGGTYEQYF. The CDR3 DNA is TGTGCCAGCAGTTACTCGACTGGGGGGACCTACGAGCAGTACTTC.

In DNA, the CDR3 is TGTGCCAGCAGTTTAACAACGACTAGCGGGACCTACGAGCAGTACTTC. Protein: CASSLTTTSGTYEQYF. This chain connects TRBV27 to TRBJ2-7; 11 bases are a match to TRBD2. Germline V gene lookup returns CDR1 MNHEY and CDR2 SMNVEV (reference sequence). The CDR3 has 16 amino acids. With 2 bases clipped from V and 2 bases from J, the junction kept 5 bases outside the gene matches.

The chain combines TRBV18 with TRBJ2-5, with D possibly matching TRBD2 (6 bases). Germline V gene data show CDR1 as KGHSH and CDR2 as LQKENI. The CDR3 sequence is 15 residues long. The germline V and J ends were trimmed by 3 bases and 2 bases, with 13 bases remaining between them. CDR3 DNA: TGTGCCAGCTCACCTGGGAGGCAGAAACAAGAGACCCAGTACTTC. This encodes CASSPGRQKQETQYF.

CDR3 residues: CASSLDTGHRGEKLFF. The CDR3 DNA sequence: TGCGCCAGCAGCCTGGATACGGGTCACCGGGGTGAAAAACTGTTTTTT. The rearrangement joins TRBV5-1 to TRBJ1-4; D gene uncertain. CDR3 length: 16 residues. Trimming shortened V by 4 bases and J by 7 bases, and 20 bases separated the two germline ends. The germline gives CDR1 SGHRS, CDR2 YFSETQ.

Of note for this clone: Other nucleotide sequences from this sample produce the same CDR3. The chain joins TRBV7-9 to TRBJ2-4; D is ambiguous. Germline V gives CDR1 SEHNR, CDR2 FQNEAQ (reference sequence). CDR3 length: 15 amino acids. V was shortened by 1 base and J by 0 bases, with 7 bases between the two germline ends. CDR3 bases: TGTGCCAGCAGCTTAGGCGGCCTAGCCAAAAACATTCAGTACTTC. Translation: CASSLGGLAKNIQYF.

Notes on this clone: The sample contains more than one DNA sequence encoding this CDR3. V usage is TRBV11-2 and J usage is TRBJ2-1; D unclear. Germline V gene sequence: CDR1 SGHAT, CDR2 FQNNGV. The CDR3 length is 13 residues. V dropped 1 base and J dropped 4 bases, with 5 bases sitting between them. The CDR3 sequence: CASSLVLYNEQFF. The DNA of the CDR3 is TGTGCCAGCAGCTTAGTTCTTTACAATGAGCAGTTCTTC.

The chain joins TRBV28 to TRBJ2-7, with 11 bases identical to TRBD2. CDR3 length equals 15 residues. The trim removed 5 bases at V and 2 bases at J, leaving 5 bases unmatched. Germline values: CDR1 MDHEN, CDR2 SYDVKM. Here the CDR3 DNA reads TGTGCCAGCAGTCACGGACTAGCGGGCCCCTACGAGCAGTACTTC. Translated, it gives CASSHGLAGPYEQYF. Full variable domain (remainder filled in from reference TRBV28 and TRBJ2-7): DVKVTQSSRYLVKRTGEKVFLECVQDMDHENMFWYRQDPGLGLRLIYFSYDVKMKEKGDIPEGYSVSREKKERFSLILESASTNQTSMYLCASSHGLAGPYEQYFGPGTRLTVT.

The V and J genes are TRBV4-1 and TRBJ2-7; 8 nucleotides align to TRBD1. J was trimmed by 3 bases and V by 3 bases; bases with no gene match: 7. This CDR3 comprises 15 residues. Germline-derived CDR1 and CDR2 are MGHRA and YSYEKL. Here the CDR3 DNA reads TGCGCCAGCAGCCACACCGGACAGGGTCACTACGAGCAGTACTTC. This codes for CASSHTGQGHYEQYF.